This T cell receptor (beta chain) was recorded in a study of blood T cell repertoires in COVID-19. Study context: Researchers got acute and convalescent COVID-19 samples from the United States, Italy and Spain.

This clone was seen only a few times. Germline V gives CDR1 SGHRS, CDR2 YFSETQ. V was clipped by 4 bases and J by 6 bases, with 17 bases between them. CDR3 size: 14 residues. Only in-frame clones appear in the TCRdb table, and some are missing; sequencing was by immunoSEQ multiplex PCR. The sample consists of a few hundred thousand clones, roughly 85% of them appearing once. The sequenced sample consisted of peripheral blood. The receptor comes from a human donor in a cohort sampled during active COVID-19. V and J are TRBV5-1 and TRBJ2-7, with D possibly being TRBD2 (6 bases). As DNA, the CDR3 is TGCGCCAGCAGCCCGACGGGACTCTCGGGCGAGCAGTACTTC. Its protein is CASSPTGLSGEQYF.